The rows below give T cell receptor beta chains drawn from one sample of a study of identical twins. TCRdb fed the 5' RACE reads into MiXCR, producing one record per CDR3 protein. Of some 590,000 distinct CDR3 sequences listed, roughly 9.5% are singletons. The same data also went into a second study, on yellow fever vaccine responses in identical twins.

Sequenced material: PBMCs. Every receptor here comes from a woman under 30 in good health. The CDR3 runs from the conserved cysteine through the conserved F or W. The D gene is left open where the match is weak. Not all rows give a size; the values are once, few, many and, for expanded clones, a class.

clone_size: many
j_call: TRBJ1-1
d_call: NA
v_call: TRBV3-1
cdr3_aa: CASSQDRTVPYTEAFF
cdr3_nt: TGTGCCAGCAGCCAAGACAGGACCGTGCCGTACACTGAAGCTTTCTTT

clone_size: few
j_call: TRBJ2-2
d_call: TRBD1
v_call: TRBV9
cdr3_aa: CASSVEGQGAGELFF
cdr3_nt: TGTGCCAGCAGCGTAGAGGGACAGGGCGCGGGGGAGCTGTTTTTT

clone_size: NA
j_call: TRBJ2-2
d_call: TRBD1
v_call: TRBV5-1
cdr3_aa: CASSLGPGQGQTGELFF
cdr3_nt: TGCGCCAGCAGCTTGGGACCGGGACAGGGTCAGACCGGGGAGCTGTTTTTT

clone_size: many
j_call: TRBJ2-7
d_call: NA
v_call: TRBV27
cdr3_aa: CASNPKRSEQYF
cdr3_nt: TGTGCCAGCAATCCTAAGCGTTCCGAGCAGTACTTC

clone_size: NA
j_call: TRBJ2-5
d_call: TRBD1
v_call: TRBV10-3
cdr3_aa: CAIRGGQQQETQYF
cdr3_nt: TGTGCCATCAGAGGGGGACAGCAGCAAGAGACCCAGTACTTC

clone_size: NA
j_call: TRBJ2-2
d_call: TRBD2
v_call: TRBV7-2
cdr3_aa: CASSSRLAGRNTGELFF
cdr3_nt: TGTGCCAGCAGCTCAAGATTAGCGGGGAGGAACACCGGGGAGCTGTTTTTT

clone_size: NA
j_call: TRBJ2-5
d_call: TRBD2
v_call: TRBV12-3/TRBV12-4
cdr3_aa: CASSVDSGQETQYF
cdr3_nt: TGTGCCAGCAGTGTCGATAGCGGGCAAGAGACCCAGTACTTC

clone_size: many
j_call: TRBJ1-1
d_call: NA
v_call: TRBV5-1
cdr3_aa: CASHLGTGTLNTEAFF
cdr3_nt: TGCGCCAGCCACCTTGGGACCGGGACACTGAACACTGAAGCTTTCTTT

clone_size: many
j_call: TRBJ1-1
d_call: TRBD1
v_call: TRBV18
cdr3_aa: CASSRGQGNTEAFF
cdr3_nt: TGTGCCAGCTCACGGGGACAGGGGAACACTGAAGCTTTCTTT

clone_size: few
j_call: TRBJ2-1
d_call: NA
v_call: TRBV4-1
cdr3_aa: CASSQEGTSRVDEQFF
cdr3_nt: TGCGCCAGCAGCCAAGAAGGCACTAGTCGGGTCGATGAGCAGTTCTTC

clone_size: few
j_call: TRBJ2-3
d_call: NA
v_call: TRBV7-9
cdr3_aa: CASSLEGLEDTQYF
cdr3_nt: TGTGCCAGCAGCTTAGAGGGCTTGGAGGATACGCAGTATTTT

clone_size: many
j_call: TRBJ2-2
d_call: TRBD2
v_call: TRBV7-2
cdr3_aa: CASSPGLAPLTGELFF
cdr3_nt: TGTGCCAGCAGCCCGGGACTAGCCCCACTCACCGGGGAGCTGTTTTTT

clone_size: NA
j_call: TRBJ2-7
d_call: NA
v_call: TRBV5-1
cdr3_aa: CASSHGPPYEQYF
cdr3_nt: TGCGCCAGCAGCCACGGACCCCCCTACGAGCAGTACTTC

clone_size: NA
j_call: TRBJ2-5
d_call: TRBD1
v_call: TRBV3-1
cdr3_aa: CASSQVGGVETQYF
cdr3_nt: TGTGCCAGCAGCCAAGTAGGGGGCGTTGAGACCCAGTACTTC

clone_size: many
j_call: TRBJ2-1
d_call: TRBD2
v_call: TRBV20-1
cdr3_aa: CSARDGGGLAGGLNNEQFF
cdr3_nt: TGCAGTGCTAGAGATGGTGGCGGACTAGCGGGAGGTCTTAACAATGAGCAGTTCTTC

clone_size: NA
j_call: TRBJ2-3
d_call: NA
v_call: TRBV10-3
cdr3_aa: CAIRTAGPPPTDTQYF
cdr3_nt: TGTGCCATCAGGACAGCGGGTCCGCCGCCCACAGATACGCAGTATTTT

clone_size: NA
j_call: TRBJ2-5
d_call: NA
v_call: TRBV5-4
cdr3_aa: CASSLGQGYSGQESQYF
cdr3_nt: TGTGCCAGCAGCTTGGGCCAGGGGTACTCAGGTCAAGAGTCCCAGTACTTC

clone_size: many
j_call: TRBJ1-5
d_call: TRBD1
v_call: TRBV12-3/TRBV12-4
cdr3_aa: CASSPRDREFQPQHF
cdr3_nt: TGTGCCAGCAGTCCCAGGGACAGGGAGTTTCAGCCCCAGCATTTT

clone_size: many
j_call: TRBJ1-5
d_call: TRBD1
v_call: TRBV5-8
cdr3_aa: CASSVATGAVNQPQHF
cdr3_nt: TGTGCCAGCAGCGTAGCCACAGGGGCCGTAAATCAGCCCCAGCATTTT

clone_size: NA
j_call: TRBJ2-4
d_call: NA
v_call: TRBV2
cdr3_aa: CASSALEALLAKNIQYF
cdr3_nt: TGTGCCAGCAGCGCCCTAGAGGCGCTTCTAGCCAAAAACATTCAGTACTTC

clone_size: few
j_call: TRBJ2-1
d_call: TRBD2
v_call: TRBV4-3
cdr3_aa: CASSQVSPGGTRNEQFF
cdr3_nt: TGCGCCAGCAGCCAAGTCTCTCCGGGAGGGACTCGGAATGAGCAGTTCTTC

clone_size: many
j_call: TRBJ2-3
d_call: TRBD2
v_call: TRBV4-2
cdr3_aa: CASSQLTSGGADTQYF
cdr3_nt: TGTGCCAGCAGCCAACTGACTAGCGGGGGAGCAGATACGCAGTATTTT

clone_size: NA
j_call: TRBJ2-1
d_call: NA
v_call: TRBV7-9
cdr3_aa: CASSFILGWDTKFF
cdr3_nt: TGTGCCAGCAGCTTTATCCTGGGGTGGGACACAAAGTTCTTC

clone_size: few
j_call: TRBJ1-1
d_call: NA
v_call: TRBV10-3
cdr3_aa: CAIRDLGKNTEAFF
cdr3_nt: TGTGCCATCAGGGACCTAGGGAAGAACACTGAAGCTTTCTTT

clone_size: many
j_call: TRBJ2-7
d_call: NA
v_call: TRBV5-6
cdr3_aa: CASSLVTGSSYEQYF
cdr3_nt: TGTGCCAGCAGCTTGGTCACAGGGAGTTCCTACGAGCAGTACTTC

clone_size: NA
j_call: TRBJ2-1
d_call: TRBD2
v_call: TRBV11-2
cdr3_aa: CASSFERLADPAYNEQFF
cdr3_nt: TGTGCCAGCAGCTTTGAGCGACTAGCGGACCCAGCCTACAATGAGCAGTTCTTC

clone_size: NA
j_call: TRBJ1-1
d_call: TRBD1
v_call: TRBV7-2
cdr3_aa: CASSLRGGINTEAFF
cdr3_nt: TGTGCCAGCAGCTTAAGAGGGGGCATAAACACTGAAGCTTTCTTT

clone_size: NA
j_call: TRBJ2-5
d_call: NA
v_call: TRBV2
cdr3_aa: CATIGPRETQYF
cdr3_nt: TGTGCCACCATCGGACCGCGAGAGACCCAGTACTTC

clone_size: few
j_call: TRBJ1-6
d_call: NA
v_call: TRBV12-3/TRBV12-4
cdr3_aa: CASSSDSPLHF
cdr3_nt: TGTGCCAGCAGTTCGGATTCACCCCTCCACTTT

clone_size: NA
j_call: TRBJ1-4
d_call: NA
v_call: TRBV7-9
cdr3_aa: CASSLALSAATNEKLFF
cdr3_nt: TGTGCCAGCAGCTTAGCTCTTTCAGCAGCAACTAATGAAAAACTGTTTTTT

clone_size: NA
j_call: TRBJ2-1
d_call: NA
v_call: TRBV29-1
cdr3_aa: CSVSGSKTLSYNEQFF
cdr3_nt: TGCAGCGTTTCCGGGAGTAAAACCCTCTCCTACAATGAGCAGTTCTTC

clone_size: many
j_call: TRBJ2-1
d_call: NA
v_call: TRBV29-1
cdr3_aa: CSFRPVRVGSYNEQFF
cdr3_nt: TGCAGCTTCCGCCCCGTGAGGGTGGGCTCCTACAATGAGCAGTTCTTC

clone_size: NA
j_call: TRBJ2-7
d_call: NA
v_call: TRBV4-2
cdr3_aa: CASSQETSYEQYF
cdr3_nt: TGTGCCAGCAGCCAAGAGACATCCTACGAGCAGTACTTC

clone_size: many
j_call: TRBJ2-2
d_call: TRBD1
v_call: TRBV5-1
cdr3_aa: CASSPTGVQTGELFF
cdr3_nt: TGCGCCAGCAGCCCAACAGGGGTACAGACCGGGGAGCTGTTTTTT

clone_size: few
j_call: TRBJ2-5
d_call: NA
v_call: TRBV7-7
cdr3_aa: CASSLMDNSEETQYF
cdr3_nt: TGTGCTAGCAGCTTAATGGATAACAGCGAAGAGACCCAGTACTTC

clone_size: few
j_call: TRBJ2-5
d_call: TRBD2
v_call: TRBV3-1
cdr3_aa: CASSQGRLAQQETQYF
cdr3_nt: TGTGCCAGCAGCCAAGGGCGACTAGCTCAACAAGAGACCCAGTACTTC

clone_size: few
j_call: TRBJ2-7
d_call: NA
v_call: TRBV20-1
cdr3_aa: CSADLAAPEQYF
cdr3_nt: TGCAGTGCCGACCTGGCGGCCCCGGAGCAGTACTTC

clone_size: many
j_call: TRBJ2-3
d_call: TRBD2
v_call: TRBV6-1
cdr3_aa: CASSRASGVSDTQYF
cdr3_nt: TGTGCCAGCAGTCGGGCTAGCGGTGTTTCAGATACGCAGTATTTT

clone_size: many
j_call: TRBJ2-1
d_call: TRBD2
v_call: TRBV4-2
cdr3_aa: CASSQGQQGGHYEQFF
cdr3_nt: TGTGCCAGCAGCCAAGGTCAGCAGGGAGGGCACTATGAGCAGTTCTTC

clone_size: NA
j_call: TRBJ2-7
d_call: TRBD1
v_call: TRBV29-1
cdr3_aa: CSVGDRGSAYEQYF
cdr3_nt: TGCAGCGTTGGTGACAGGGGCTCCGCGTACGAGCAGTACTTC

clone_size: NA
j_call: TRBJ2-1
d_call: TRBD2
v_call: TRBV6-1
cdr3_aa: CASSRLGTSGDNEQFF
cdr3_nt: TGTGCCAGCAGCCGGCTAGGGACTAGCGGCGACAATGAGCAGTTCTTC

clone_size: few
j_call: TRBJ2-3
d_call: TRBD1
v_call: TRBV20-1
cdr3_aa: CSARTGWGTGDTDTQYF
cdr3_nt: TGCAGTGCTAGGACCGGGTGGGGGACAGGGGACACAGATACGCAGTATTTT

clone_size: NA
j_call: TRBJ2-1
d_call: TRBD2
v_call: TRBV7-2
cdr3_aa: CASSARSGGYNEQFF
cdr3_nt: TGTGCCAGCAGCGCCCGTTCGGGGGGGTACAATGAGCAGTTCTTC

clone_size: few
j_call: TRBJ2-3
d_call: NA
v_call: TRBV27
cdr3_aa: CASTPAVASDTQYF
cdr3_nt: TGTGCCAGCACCCCTGCGGTTGCTTCGGATACGCAGTATTTT

clone_size: NA
j_call: TRBJ2-1
d_call: TRBD2
v_call: TRBV29-1
cdr3_aa: CSVVTSGIGEQFF
cdr3_nt: TGCAGCGTTGTAACGAGCGGGATAGGTGAGCAGTTCTTC

clone_size: many
j_call: TRBJ2-5
d_call: TRBD1
v_call: TRBV6-2/TRBV6-3
cdr3_aa: CASSYSDRGLEETQYF
cdr3_nt: TGTGCCAGCAGTTACTCGGACAGGGGGCTGGAAGAGACCCAGTACTTC

clone_size: NA
j_call: TRBJ2-5
d_call: TRBD2
v_call: TRBV24-1
cdr3_aa: CATSDPAGGRETQYF
cdr3_nt: TGTGCCACCAGTGATCCCGCCGGGGGGAGAGAGACCCAGTACTTC

clone_size: many
j_call: TRBJ2-7
d_call: NA
v_call: TRBV4-2
cdr3_aa: CASSQDYGETYYEQYF
cdr3_nt: TGTGCCAGCAGCCAAGATTATGGGGAAACCTACTACGAGCAGTACTTC

clone_size: NA
j_call: TRBJ2-3
d_call: NA
v_call: TRBV7-3
cdr3_aa: CASSLLAIPDTQYF
cdr3_nt: TGTGCCAGCAGCTTACTAGCGATCCCAGATACGCAGTATTTT

clone_size: NA
j_call: TRBJ2-1
d_call: TRBD1
v_call: TRBV20-1
cdr3_aa: CSAPGQVNEQFF
cdr3_nt: TGCAGTGCTCCGGGACAGGTCAATGAGCAGTTCTTC

clone_size: few
j_call: TRBJ2-7
d_call: TRBD2
v_call: TRBV4-1
cdr3_aa: CASSYRPGTSQGSYEQYF
cdr3_nt: TGCGCCAGCAGCTACCGTCCCGGGACTAGCCAGGGGTCCTACGAGCAGTACTTC

clone_size: NA
j_call: TRBJ2-3
d_call: TRBD2
v_call: TRBV6-2/TRBV6-3
cdr3_aa: CASSLGTSGSGRRDTQYF
cdr3_nt: TGTGCCAGCAGTTTAGGGACTAGCGGGAGTGGTCGGAGAGATACGCAGTATTTT

clone_size: NA
j_call: TRBJ2-5
d_call: TRBD1
v_call: TRBV7-2
cdr3_aa: CASSEGAAGRETQYF
cdr3_nt: TGTGCCAGCAGCGAGGGGGCGGCGGGCCGAGAGACCCAGTACTTC

clone_size: many
j_call: TRBJ2-4
d_call: NA
v_call: TRBV15
cdr3_aa: CATSRDEFETSIVGVVF
cdr3_nt: TGTGCCACCAGCAGAGATGAGTTCGAGACTTCGATCGTCGGGGTTGTCTTC

clone_size: few
j_call: TRBJ1-2
d_call: TRBD1
v_call: TRBV14
cdr3_aa: CASSQAGTGVVGYTF
cdr3_nt: TGTGCCAGCAGCCAAGCTGGGACAGGGGTAGTCGGCTACACCTTC

clone_size: NA
j_call: TRBJ2-5
d_call: NA
v_call: TRBV28
cdr3_aa: CASRRKTGYEETQYF
cdr3_nt: TGTGCCAGCAGACGAAAAACAGGGTATGAAGAGACCCAGTACTTC

clone_size: many
j_call: TRBJ1-3
d_call: NA
v_call: TRBV7-9
cdr3_aa: CASSFLGTGNTIYF
cdr3_nt: TGTGCCAGCAGCTTTCTGGGGACTGGAAACACCATATATTTT

clone_size: NA
j_call: TRBJ2-2
d_call: NA
v_call: TRBV20-1
cdr3_aa: CSARDPGTSNTGELFF
cdr3_nt: TGCAGTGCTAGAGATCCTGGGACTTCGAACACCGGGGAGCTGTTTTTT

clone_size: few
j_call: TRBJ2-7
d_call: TRBD2
v_call: TRBV7-2
cdr3_aa: CASSFTSGRASIYEQYF
cdr3_nt: TGTGCCAGCAGCTTCACTAGCGGGAGGGCCTCGATCTACGAGCAGTACTTC

clone_size: NA
j_call: TRBJ2-3
d_call: NA
v_call: TRBV10-1
cdr3_aa: CASSNHLSTDTQYF
cdr3_nt: TGCGCCAGCAGCAACCACCTCTCCACAGATACGCAGTATTTT